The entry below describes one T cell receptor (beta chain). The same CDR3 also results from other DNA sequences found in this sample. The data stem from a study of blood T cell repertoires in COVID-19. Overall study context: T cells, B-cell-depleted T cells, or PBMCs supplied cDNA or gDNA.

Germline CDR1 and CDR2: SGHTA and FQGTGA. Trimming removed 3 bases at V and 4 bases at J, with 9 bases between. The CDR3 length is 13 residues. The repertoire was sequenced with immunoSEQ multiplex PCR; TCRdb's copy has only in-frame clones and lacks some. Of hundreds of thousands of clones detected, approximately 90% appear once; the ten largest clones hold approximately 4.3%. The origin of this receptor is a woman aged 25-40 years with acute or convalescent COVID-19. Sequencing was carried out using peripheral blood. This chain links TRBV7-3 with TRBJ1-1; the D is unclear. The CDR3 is CASSFSGSTEAFF. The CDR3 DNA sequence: TGTGCCAGCAGCTTCTCTGGTAGCACTGAAGCTTTCTTT. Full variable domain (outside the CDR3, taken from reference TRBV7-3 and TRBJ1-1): GAGVSQTPSNKVTEKGKYVELRCDPISGHTALYWYRQSLGQGPEFLIYFQGTGAADDSGLPNDRFFAVRPEGSVSTLKIQRTERGDSAVYLCASSFSGSTEAFFGQGTRLTVV.